This is a list of T cell receptor beta chains from one sample in a study of shared clonotypes between healthy human individuals. Sequencing used immunoSEQ multiplex PCR; TCRdb keeps in-frame clones, though not all of them. This repertoire shows about 770,000 clones, approximately 72% found once; its top ten account for more than 1.5%. Sequences were obtained from memory CD4+ T cells sorted from blood. These receptor sequences come from a woman younger than 45 in good health. Both conserved end residues are part of each CDR3. D genes are given only for firm matches. Expanded clones get a size class; other rows say once, few or many, or leave the size out.

clone size: .
J gene: TRBJ2-5
V gene: TRBV2
D gene: TRBD2
CDR3 protein: CASSVGTSVQETQYF
CDR3 DNA: TGTGCCAGCAGTGTAGGGACTAGCGTACAAGAGACCCAGTACTTC

clone size: once
J gene: TRBJ1-5
V gene: TRBV18
D gene: TRBD1
CDR3 protein: CASSPGTGNNQPQHF
CDR3 DNA: TGTGCCAGCTCACCCGGGACAGGGAACAATCAGCCCCAGCATTTT

clone size: .
J gene: TRBJ2-7
V gene: TRBV2
D gene: TRBD1
CDR3 protein: CASKPGTGAYEQYF
CDR3 DNA: TGTGCCAGCAAACCTGGGACAGGGGCCTACGAGCAGTACTTC

clone size: .
J gene: TRBJ1-5
V gene: TRBV2
D gene: .
CDR3 protein: CASRRDQNQPQHF
CDR3 DNA: TGTGCCAGCAGGAGGGACCAGAATCAGCCCCAGCATTTT

clone size: .
J gene: TRBJ2-3
V gene: TRBV11-1
D gene: .
CDR3 protein: CASSFWGADTQYF
CDR3 DNA: TGTGCCAGCAGCTTTTGGGGGGCAGATACGCAGTATTTT

clone size: .
J gene: TRBJ1-2
V gene: TRBV10-3
D gene: .
CDR3 protein: CAISLTMDYGYTF
CDR3 DNA: TGTGCCATCAGTCTTACGATGGACTATGGCTACACCTTC

clone size: .
J gene: TRBJ2-2
V gene: TRBV19
D gene: .
CDR3 protein: CASSIVSQVTTGELFF
CDR3 DNA: TGTGCCAGTAGTATAGTTTCACAGGTTACGACCGGGGAGCTGTTTTTT

clone size: many
J gene: TRBJ2-3
V gene: TRBV6-6
D gene: .
CDR3 protein: CASSSRQATDTQYF
CDR3 DNA: TGTGCCAGCAGTTCCCGACAGGCCACAGATACGCAGTATTTT

clone size: .
J gene: TRBJ2-3
V gene: TRBV5-1
D gene: .
CDR3 protein: CASSIGQHTDTQYF
CDR3 DNA: TGCGCCAGCAGCATCGGACAGCACACAGATACGCAGTATTTT

clone size: .
J gene: TRBJ2-7
V gene: TRBV2
D gene: TRBD2
CDR3 protein: CASSGTSGSYEQYF
CDR3 DNA: TGTGCCAGCAGTGGGACTAGCGGGTCTTACGAGCAGTACTTC

clone size: .
J gene: TRBJ1-1
V gene: TRBV28
D gene: .
CDR3 protein: CASSRTDMNTEAFF
CDR3 DNA: TGTGCCAGCAGTCGGACGGACATGAACACTGAAGCTTTCTTT

clone size: .
J gene: TRBJ2-5
V gene: TRBV5-4
D gene: TRBD1
CDR3 protein: CASSQSGGRETQYF
CDR3 DNA: TGTGCCAGCAGCCAATCAGGGGGCCGGGAGACCCAGTACTTC

clone size: few
J gene: TRBJ1-1
V gene: TRBV28
D gene: .
CDR3 protein: CASSFFLASTEAFF
CDR3 DNA: TGTGCCAGCAGCTTTTTCCTAGCAAGTACTGAAGCTTTCTTT

clone size: .
J gene: TRBJ1-5
V gene: TRBV18
D gene: .
CDR3 protein: CASSPGSSDQPQHF
CDR3 DNA: TGTGCCAGCTCACCAGGGTCTAGCGATCAGCCCCAGCATTTT

clone size: .
J gene: TRBJ2-7
V gene: TRBV18
D gene: TRBD2
CDR3 protein: CASSPIAGGDYEQYF
CDR3 DNA: TGTGCCAGCTCACCTATAGCGGGAGGGGACTACGAGCAGTACTTC

clone size: .
J gene: TRBJ2-1
V gene: TRBV5-4
D gene: TRBD2
CDR3 protein: CASSQGTSGGGNEQFF
CDR3 DNA: TGTGCCAGCAGCCAAGGGACTAGCGGAGGGGGTAATGAGCAGTTCTTC

clone size: .
J gene: TRBJ2-2
V gene: TRBV7-9
D gene: TRBD2
CDR3 protein: CASSQGGGRAAGELFF
CDR3 DNA: TGTGCCAGCAGCCAGGGAGGCGGGAGGGCCGCCGGGGAGCTGTTTTTT

clone size: once
J gene: TRBJ2-1
V gene: TRBV7-8
D gene: TRBD2
CDR3 protein: CASSLRGPAGGLRNEQFF
CDR3 DNA: TGTGCCAGCAGCTTACGTGGTCCAGCGGGAGGGCTCAGAAATGAGCAGTTCTTC

clone size: .
J gene: TRBJ1-5
V gene: TRBV28
D gene: .
CDR3 protein: CASSSGGNQPQHF
CDR3 DNA: TGTGCCAGCAGTTCCGGAGGCAATCAGCCCCAGCATTTT